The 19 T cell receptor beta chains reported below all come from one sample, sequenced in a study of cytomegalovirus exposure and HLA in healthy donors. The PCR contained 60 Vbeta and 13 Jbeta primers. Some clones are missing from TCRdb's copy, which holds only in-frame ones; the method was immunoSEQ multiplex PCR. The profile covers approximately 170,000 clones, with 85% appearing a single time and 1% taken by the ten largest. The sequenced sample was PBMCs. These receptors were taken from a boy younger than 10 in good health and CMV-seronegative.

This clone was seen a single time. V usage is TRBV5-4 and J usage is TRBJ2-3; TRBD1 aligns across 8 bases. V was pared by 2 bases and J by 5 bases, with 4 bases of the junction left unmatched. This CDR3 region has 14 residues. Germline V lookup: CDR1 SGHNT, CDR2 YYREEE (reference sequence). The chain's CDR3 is CASSFPGGKDTQYF. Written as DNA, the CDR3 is TGTGCCAGCAGCTTCCCAGGGGGCAAAGATACGCAGTATTTT.

DNA of the CDR3: TGTGCCAGCAGCTTGGTTACAGTCAATCAGCCCCAGCATTTT. Translated: CASSLVTVNQPQHF. The rearrangement links TRBV7-8 to TRBJ1-5; D gene uncertain. The CDR3 is 14 amino acids. Trimming cost V 3 bases and J 3 bases, with 9 bases left between them. Germline V gives CDR1 SGHVS, CDR2 FQNEAQ.

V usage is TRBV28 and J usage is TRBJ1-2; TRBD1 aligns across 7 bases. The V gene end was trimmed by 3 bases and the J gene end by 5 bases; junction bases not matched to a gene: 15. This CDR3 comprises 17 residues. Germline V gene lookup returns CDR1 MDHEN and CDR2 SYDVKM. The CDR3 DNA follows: TGTGCCAGCAGTTTTCTACTTCCCGGGACAGCACTTTATGGCTACACCTTC. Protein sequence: CASSFLLPGTALYGYTF.

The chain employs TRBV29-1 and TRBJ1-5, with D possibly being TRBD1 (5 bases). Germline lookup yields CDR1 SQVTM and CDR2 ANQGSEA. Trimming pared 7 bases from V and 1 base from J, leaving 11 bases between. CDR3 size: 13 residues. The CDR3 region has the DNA TGCAGCGCCATTACAGGAAGCAATCAGCCCCAGCATTTT. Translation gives CSAITGSNQPQHF.

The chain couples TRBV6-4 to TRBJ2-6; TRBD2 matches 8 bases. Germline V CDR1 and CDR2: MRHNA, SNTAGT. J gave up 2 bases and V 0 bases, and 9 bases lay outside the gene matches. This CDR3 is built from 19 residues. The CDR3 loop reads CASSDSERGSLTGANVLTF. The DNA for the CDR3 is TGTGCCAGCAGTGACTCTGAGCGGGGGAGCCTCACTGGGGCCAACGTCCTGACTTTC.

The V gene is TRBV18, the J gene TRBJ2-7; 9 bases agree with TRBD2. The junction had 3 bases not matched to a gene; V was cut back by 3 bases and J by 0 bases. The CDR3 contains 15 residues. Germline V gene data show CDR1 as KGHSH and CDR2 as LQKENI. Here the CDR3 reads CASSPTSGTSYEQYF. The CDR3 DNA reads TGTGCCAGCTCACCGACTAGCGGAACCTCCTACGAGCAGTACTTC.

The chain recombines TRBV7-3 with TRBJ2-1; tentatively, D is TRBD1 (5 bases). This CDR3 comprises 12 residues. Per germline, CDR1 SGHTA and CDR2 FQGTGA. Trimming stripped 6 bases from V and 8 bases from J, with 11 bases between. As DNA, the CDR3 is TGTGCCAGCAGTCTATCAGGGCATGAGCAGTTCTTC. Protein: CASSLSGHEQFF.

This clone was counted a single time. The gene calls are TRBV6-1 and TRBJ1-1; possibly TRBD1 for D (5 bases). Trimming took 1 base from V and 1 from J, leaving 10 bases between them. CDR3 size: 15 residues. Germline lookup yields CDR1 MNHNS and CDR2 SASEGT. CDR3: CASSEGCRENTEAFF. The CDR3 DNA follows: TGTGCCAGCAGTGAAGGGTGCAGGGAGAACACTGAAGCTTTCTTT.

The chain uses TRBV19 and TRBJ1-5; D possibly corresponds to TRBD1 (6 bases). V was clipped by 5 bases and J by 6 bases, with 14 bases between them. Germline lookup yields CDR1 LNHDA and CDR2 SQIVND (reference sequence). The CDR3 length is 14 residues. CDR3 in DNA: TGTGCCAGTAGTGTTAGGGACACAGGTCAGCCCCAGCATTTT. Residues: CASSVRDTGQPQHF. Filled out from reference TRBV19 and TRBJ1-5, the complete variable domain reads DGGITQSPKYLFRKEGQNVTLSCEQNLNHDAMYWYRQDPGQGLRLIYYSQIVNDFQKGDIAEGYSVSREKKESFPLTVTSAQKNPTAFYLCASSVRDTGQPQHFGDGTRLSIL.

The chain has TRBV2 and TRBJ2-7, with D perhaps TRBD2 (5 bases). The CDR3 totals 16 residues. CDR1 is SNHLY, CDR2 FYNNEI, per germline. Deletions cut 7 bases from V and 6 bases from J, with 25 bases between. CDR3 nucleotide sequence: TGTGCCAGCACCTCCGTGAGTAGAGCGGCATCTCCCGAGCAGTACTTC. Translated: CASTSVSRAASPEQYF.

The CDR3 is CASSSDRGPYSNQPQHF. In DNA, the CDR3 is TGTGCCAGCAGTTCGGACAGGGGGCCTTATAGCAATCAGCCCCAGCATTTT. The genes are TRBV28 and TRBJ1-5; TRBD1 matches 11 bases. The CDR3 has 17 amino acids. Germline V lookup: CDR1 MDHEN, CDR2 SYDVKM. The V gene end was trimmed by 4 bases and the J gene end by 0 bases; junction bases not matched to a gene: 5.

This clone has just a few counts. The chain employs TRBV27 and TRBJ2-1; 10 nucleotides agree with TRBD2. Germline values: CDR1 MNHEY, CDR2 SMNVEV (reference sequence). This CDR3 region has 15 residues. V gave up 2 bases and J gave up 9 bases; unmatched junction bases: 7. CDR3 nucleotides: TGTGCCAGCAGTTTACTAGCGGGAGCCCCGGGTGAGCAGTTCTTC. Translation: CASSLLAGAPGEQFF.

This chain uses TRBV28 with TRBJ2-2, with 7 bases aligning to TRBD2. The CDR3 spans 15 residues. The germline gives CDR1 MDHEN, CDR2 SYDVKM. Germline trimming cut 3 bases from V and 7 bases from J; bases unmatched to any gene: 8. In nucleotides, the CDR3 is TGTGCCAGCAGTTTTAGGCGGGGGAAAATCGGGGAGCTGTTTTTT. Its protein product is CASSFRRGKIGELFF.

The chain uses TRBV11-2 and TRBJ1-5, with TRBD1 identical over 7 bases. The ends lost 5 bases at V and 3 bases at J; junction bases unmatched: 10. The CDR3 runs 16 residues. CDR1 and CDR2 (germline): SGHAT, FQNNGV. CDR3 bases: TGTGCCAGCAGCCCGCACACAGGGGTCAACAATCAGCCCCAGCATTTT. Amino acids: CASSPHTGVNNQPQHF. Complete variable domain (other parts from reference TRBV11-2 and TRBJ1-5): EAGVAQSPRYKIIEKRQSVAFWCNPISGHATLYWYQQILGQGPKLLIQFQNNGVVDDSQLPKDRFSAERLKGVDSTLKIQPAKLEDSAVYLCASSPHTGVNNQPQHFGDGTRLSIL.

The CDR3 reads CAWSVLAEETQYF. As DNA, the CDR3 is TGTGCCTGGAGTGTGCTAGCGGAAGAGACCCAGTACTTC. The chain recombines TRBV30 with TRBJ2-5, with TRBD2 matching 7 bases. Per germline, CDR1 GTSNPN and CDR2 SVGIG (reference sequence). The V and J ends lost 0 bases and 3 bases, in that order; junction bases with no gene match: 1. The CDR3 runs to 13 residues.

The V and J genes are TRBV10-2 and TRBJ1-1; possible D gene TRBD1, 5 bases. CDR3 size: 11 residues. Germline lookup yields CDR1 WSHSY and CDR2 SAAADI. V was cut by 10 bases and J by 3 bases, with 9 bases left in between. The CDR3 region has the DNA TGCGCCACCCGACAGTACACTGAAGCTTTCTTT. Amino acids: CATRQYTEAFF.

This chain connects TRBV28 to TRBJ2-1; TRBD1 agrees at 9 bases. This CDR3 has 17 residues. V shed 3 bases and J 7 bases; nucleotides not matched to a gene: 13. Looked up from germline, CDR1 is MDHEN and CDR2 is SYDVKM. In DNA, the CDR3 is TGTGCCAGCAGTTTTTTATTCGGGGACAGGGCGTTGAATGAGCAGTTCTTC. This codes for CASSFLFGDRALNEQFF.

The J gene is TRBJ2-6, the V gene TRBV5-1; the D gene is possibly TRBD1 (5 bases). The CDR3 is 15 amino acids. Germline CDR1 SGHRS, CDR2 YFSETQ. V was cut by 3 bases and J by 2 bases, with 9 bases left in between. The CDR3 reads CASSSGHTGANVLTF. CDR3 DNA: TGCGCCAGCAGCTCCGGACATACTGGGGCCAACGTCCTGACTTTC. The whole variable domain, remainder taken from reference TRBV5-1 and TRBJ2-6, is KAGVTQTPRYLIKTRGQQVTLSCSPISGHRSVSWYQQTPGQGLQFLFEYFSETQRNKGNFPGRFSGRQFSNSRSEMNVSTLELGDSALYLCASSSGHTGANVLTFGAGSRLTVL.

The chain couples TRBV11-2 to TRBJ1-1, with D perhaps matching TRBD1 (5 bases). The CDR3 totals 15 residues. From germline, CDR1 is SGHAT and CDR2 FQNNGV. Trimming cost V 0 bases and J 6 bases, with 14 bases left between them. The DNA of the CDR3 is TGTGCCAGCAGCTTAGATCTTGCCAGGGCGGCTGAAGCTTTCTTT. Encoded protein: CASSLDLARAAEAFF.